These 10 T cell receptor beta chains were sequenced from one sample in a study of blood T cell repertoires in COVID-19. Measured with immunoSEQ multiplex PCR; TCRdb has only the in-frame clones, and not every one. The sample lists 110,000 to 150,000 clones; roughly 80% were seen once. Sequencing used PBMCs or T cells enriched from blood (not recorded which). The receptors were sampled from a man aged 45-65 years who had recovered from COVID-19.

The V call is TRBV2, the J call TRBJ1-3, with D unclear. Germline V CDR1 and CDR2: SNHLY, FYNNEI. V was trimmed by 3 bases and J by 4 bases, leaving 10 bases between them. This CDR3 comprises 14 residues. CDR3 loop: CASSEEFLGNTIYF. CDR3 sequence (DNA): TGTGCCAGCAGTGAGGAGTTTCTCGGAAACACCATATATTTT.

V usage is TRBV19 and J usage is TRBJ1-5, with 7 bases that match TRBD1. CDR1 LNHDA and CDR2 SQIVND come from the germline V gene (reference sequence). The CDR3 is 14 amino acids. With 6 bases clipped from V and 3 bases from J, the junction kept 5 bases outside the gene matches. As DNA, the CDR3 is TGTGCCAGTAGCCCCGGACAGGTCAATCAGCCCCAGCATTTT. Its protein product is CASSPGQVNQPQHF.

The rearrangement joins TRBV7-2 to TRBJ2-3; tentative D call: TRBD2 (6 bases). The V and J ends lost 1 base and 0 bases respectively, with 14 bases between them. There are 17 residues in the CDR3. The germline V gene has CDR1 SGHTA and CDR2 FQGNSA. CDR3 residues: CASSLVAGGKSTDTQYF. Here the CDR3 DNA reads TGTGCCAGCAGCTTAGTGGCCGGGGGAAAGAGCACAGATACGCAGTATTTT.

V is TRBV7-9 and J is TRBJ2-3, with 8 bases identical to TRBD1. V lost 1 base and J lost 4; bases outside the gene matches: 7. CDR1 and CDR2 from the germline V gene are SEHNR and FQNEAQ (reference sequence). The CDR3 totals 16 residues. CDR3 amino acids: CASSLGQGLRADTQYF. As DNA, the CDR3 is TGTGCCAGCAGCTTAGGACAGGGGCTAAGGGCAGATACGCAGTATTTT. Full variable domain (outside the CDR3, taken from reference TRBV7-9 and TRBJ2-3): DTGVSQNPRHKITKRGQNVTFRCDPISEHNRLYWYRQTLGQGPEFLTYFQNEAQLEKSRLLSDRFSAERPKGSFSTLEIQRTEQGDSAMYLCASSLGQGLRADTQYFGPGTRLTVL.

This clone was seen a few times. As DNA, the CDR3 is TGTGCCAGCAGCTTACAGTCAGGGTTCAATCAGCCCCAGCATTTT. It translates to CASSLQSGFNQPQHF. The chain has TRBV7-6 and TRBJ1-5, with D perhaps TRBD1 (5 bases). V gave up 2 bases and J gave up 3 bases, with 11 bases separating them. The germline gives CDR1 SGHVS, CDR2 FNYEAQ. The CDR3 has 15 residues.

CDR3 sequence (DNA): TGTGCCAGCAGTTCAGGGACAGCCACTGAAGCTTTCTTT. It specifies CASSSGTATEAFF. The rearrangement joins TRBV28 to TRBJ1-1, with 7 bases matching TRBD1. The junction had 3 bases not matched to a gene; V was cut back by 4 bases and J by 4 bases. This CDR3 is built from 13 residues. CDR1 is MDHEN, CDR2 SYDVKM, per germline.

This chain links TRBV30 with TRBJ2-7; D remains unclear. V was pared by 5 bases and J by 6 bases, with 11 bases between. The CDR3 consists of 11 residues. In germline, CDR1 is GTSNPN, CDR2 SVGIG (reference sequence). The chain's CDR3 is CAWGPSGEQYF. Here the CDR3 DNA reads TGTGCCTGGGGCCCCTCAGGCGAGCAGTACTTC.

The rearrangement joins TRBV27 to TRBJ1-2; D remains unclear. Trimming removed 8 bases at V and 3 bases at J, with 10 bases between. The CDR3 runs 12 residues. Germline V gives CDR1 MNHEY, CDR2 SMNVEV (reference sequence). The DNA of the CDR3 is TGTGCCAGCCGAGGGATTGACTATGGCTACACCTTC. It codes for CASRGIDYGYTF.

This clone was detected only once. The chain carries TRBV18 and TRBJ1-6; D is ambiguous. There are 17 residues in the CDR3. Germline CDR1 KGHSH, CDR2 LQKENI. V was trimmed by 6 bases and J by 9 bases, leaving 24 bases between them. CDR3 sequence reads: CASSPSRDTGFGSPLHF. CDR3 bases: TGTGCCAGCTCTCCCTCTAGAGACACGGGATTTGGTTCACCCCTCCACTTT.

The chain has TRBV7-2 and TRBJ1-6; a weak D match, TRBD1 (5 bases). Germline V gene data show CDR1 as SGHTA and CDR2 as FQGNSA. Trimming removed 5 bases from V and 5 bases from J, with 16 bases in between. CDR3 size: 16 residues. CDR3 loop: CASSPRGIGDNSPLHF. The CDR3 DNA reads as TGTGCCAGCAGCCCAAGAGGCATAGGGGATAATTCACCCCTCCACTTT.